These T cell receptor beta chains were read from a single sample in a study of identifying expanded T cells in peripheral blood. Assay: immunoSEQ multiplex PCR; the TCRdb copy retains only in-frame clones and omits some. The data show more than 55,000 clones, around 87% seen once. The material sequenced was blood. The receptors stem from a person aged 18 to 75 in good health. Each CDR3 is given with its conserved first and last residue. The D gene is left open where the match is weak. Where a row states a size, it is once, few, many or the class of an expanded clone; other rows omit it.

D | size | J | V | CDR3 | DNA
TRBD2 | - | TRBJ2-5 | TRBV4-3 | CASSPAGTSGETQYF | TGCGCCAGCAGCCCCGCCGGGACTAGTGGTGAGACCCAGTACTTC
- | - | TRBJ2-7 | TRBV4-3 | CASSQGAGGSYEQYF | TGCGCCAGCAGCCAAGGGGCGGGTGGGTCCTACGAGCAGTACTTC
TRBD2 | - | TRBJ2-1 | TRBV6-6 | CASSYSAGGRYNEQFF | TGTGCCAGCAGTTACTCGGCGGGAGGAAGGTACAATGAGCAGTTCTTC
- | - | TRBJ2-3 | TRBV9 | CASSPLQWGDTQYF | TGTGCCAGCAGCCCCCTCCAATGGGGAGATACGCAGTATTTT
- | - | TRBJ2-7 | TRBV18 | CASSPREWEQYF | TGTGCCAGCTCACCACGTGAGTGGGAGCAGTACTTC
- | - | TRBJ2-5 | TRBV7-2 | CASSSQETQYF | TGTGCCAGCAGCTCCCAGGAGACCCAGTACTTC
- | - | TRBJ2-6 | TRBV6-4 | CASSDRADGANVLTF | TGTGCCAGCAGTGACAGGGCCGACGGGGCCAACGTCCTGACTTTC
- | - | TRBJ1-2 | TRBV28 | CASSSLGGYGYTF | TGTGCCAGCAGTTCCCTGGGGGGTTATGGCTACACCTTC
- | - | TRBJ2-1 | TRBV7-3 | CASSSAGIGREQFF | TGTGCCAGCAGCTCCGCCGGGATAGGACGTGAGCAGTTCTTC
- | - | TRBJ1-5 | TRBV28 | CASSTDSNQPQHF | TGTGCCAGCAGCACAGATAGCAATCAGCCCCAGCATTTT
- | few | TRBJ1-2 | TRBV5-1 | CASSFRDGGNYGYTF | TGCGCCAGCAGCTTCCGGGACGGAGGAAACTATGGCTACACCTTC
- | - | TRBJ2-3 | TRBV10-3 | CAISESSDTQYF | TGTGCCATCAGTGAGTCGTCCGATACGCAGTATTTT
- | - | TRBJ1-1 | TRBV28 | CASSLRANTEAFF | TGTGCCAGCAGTTTGCGTGCGAACACTGAAGCTTTCTTT
- | few | TRBJ2-7 | TRBV6-5 | CASAPGPSSYEQYF | TGTGCCAGCGCACCCGGGCCCAGCTCCTACGAGCAGTACTTC
- | - | TRBJ2-4 | TRBV5-6 | CASSLRHTYTNIQYF | TGTGCCAGCAGCTTGCGACACACCTACACAAACATTCAGTACTTC
- | - | TRBJ1-4 | TRBV11-1 | CASSSGATNEKLFF | TGTGCCAGCAGCTCCGGCGCAACTAATGAAAAACTGTTTTTT
TRBD1 | - | TRBJ1-1 | TRBV10-2 | CASRHRGSEAFF | TGCGCCAGCAGGCACAGGGGATCTGAAGCTTTCTTT
TRBD1 | - | TRBJ1-2 | TRBV6-1 | CASTNRGRNYGYTF | TGTGCCAGTACCAACAGGGGACGGAACTATGGCTACACCTTC
- | - | TRBJ1-1 | TRBV5-1 | CATRGGESSEAFF | TGCGCTACTCGGGGAGGGGAAAGCTCTGAAGCTTTCTTT
TRBD1 | - | TRBJ2-7 | TRBV29-1 | CSVSGTDSYEQYF | TGCAGCGTTTCCGGGACAGACTCCTACGAGCAGTACTTC
- | - | TRBJ2-6 | TRBV5-1 | CASSPRGSGANVLTF | TGCGCCAGCAGCCCCCGCGGCTCTGGGGCCAACGTCCTGACTTTC
- | - | TRBJ1-3 | TRBV4-1 | CASSPSFGNTIYF | TGCGCCAGCAGCCCGTCGTTTGGAAACACCATATATTTT
- | few | TRBJ2-7 | TRBV2 | CASNSREYDEQYF | TGTGCCAGCAACTCCAGGGAGTATGACGAGCAGTACTTC
- | - | TRBJ1-2 | TRBV9 | CASSVERGYGYTF | TGTGCCAGCAGCGTAGAACGAGGCTATGGCTACACCTTC
- | - | TRBJ1-3 | TRBV2 | CASSEVGFAGNTIYF | TGTGCCAGCAGTGAAGTGGGTTTTGCTGGAAACACCATATATTTT
TRBD1 | - | TRBJ1-3 | TRBV5-4 | CASSPQGALGNTIYF | TGTGCCAGCAGCCCCCAGGGGGCGCTCGGAAACACCATATATTTT
TRBD2 | once | TRBJ2-5 | TRBV7-9 | CASSLKTSEGETQYF | TGTGCCAGCAGCTTAAAAACTAGCGAGGGTGAGACCCAGTACTTC
- | - | TRBJ2-3 | TRBV19 | CASRASSTDTQYF | TGTGCCAGCCGCGCCTCTAGCACAGATACGCAGTATTTT
- | - | TRBJ2-5 | TRBV20-1 | CSARLIETQYF | TGCAGTGCTAGACTAATAGAGACCCAGTACTTC
TRBD2 | - | TRBJ2-7 | TRBV28 | CASSSPGLAAYEQYF | TGTGCCAGCAGCTCCCCGGGACTAGCGGCTTACGAGCAGTACTTC
- | once | TRBJ2-1 | TRBV5-8 | CASSLSSGTVPLDEQFF | TGTGCCAGCAGCTTGTCGTCCGGGACCGTTCCTCTGGATGAGCAGTTCTTC
TRBD2 | - | TRBJ2-1 | TRBV2 | CASITSGRISSYNEQFF | TGTGCCAGCATCACTAGCGGGAGGATCAGCTCCTACAATGAGCAGTTCTTC
- | - | TRBJ1-2 | TRBV4-2 | CASSQDLRAGAYGYTF | TGTGCCAGCAGCCAAGATTTGCGGGCAGGAGCCTATGGCTACACCTTC
TRBD1 | - | TRBJ1-5 | TRBV23-1 | CASSQVQGGRQPQHF | TGCGCCAGCAGTCAGGTACAGGGGGGGCGTCAGCCCCAGCATTTT
TRBD1 | - | TRBJ2-7 | TRBV5-4 | CASSLAAGGNYEQYF | TGTGCCAGCAGCTTGGCGGCAGGGGGCAACTACGAGCAGTACTTC
TRBD1 | once | TRBJ2-3 | TRBV5-1 | CASGRRGQSTDTQYF | TGCGCCAGCGGCCGAAGGGGGCAAAGCACAGATACGCAGTATTTT
- | once | TRBJ2-1 | TRBV6-5 | CASRPLTGVANEQFF | TGTGCCAGCAGACCCCTCACGGGAGTTGCCAATGAGCAGTTCTTC
TRBD2 | - | TRBJ2-7 | TRBV30 | CAWSDLAGAEQYF | TGTGCCTGGAGTGACCTAGCGGGAGCCGAGCAGTACTTC
TRBD2 | once | TRBJ2-7 | TRBV10-3 | CAIRDTSGAYEQYF | TGTGCCATCAGAGATACTAGCGGGGCATACGAGCAGTACTTC
- | - | TRBJ1-2 | TRBV6-1 | CASSESDEGAGYGYTF | TGTGCCAGCAGTGAATCTGATGAAGGGGCGGGCTATGGCTACACCTTC
- | - | TRBJ2-2 | TRBV28 | CASTILNGELFF | TGTGCCAGCACAATACTTAACGGGGAGCTGTTTTTT